This is a list of T cell receptor beta chains from one sample in a study of blood T cell repertoires in COVID-19. The protocol was immunoSEQ multiplex PCR, while the TCRdb copy is restricted to in-frame clones and leaves out a portion. In the table there are fewer than 40,000 clones, about 87% of which are singletons. Sequenced input: peripheral blood. The receptors were gathered from a man aged 55 to 70 with active COVID-19. Each CDR3 is given with its conserved first and last residue. D genes are given only for firm matches.

d_gene,len,v_gene,j_gene,CDR3aa,CDR3nt
.,12,TRBV5-1,TRBJ2-3,CASSSLTDTQYF,TGCGCCAGCAGCTCCCTCACAGATACGCAGTATTTT
.,11,TRBV2,TRBJ2-1,CASRLELVQFF,TGTGCCAGCAGGCTAGAGTTGGTGCAGTTCTTC
TRBD2,16,TRBV27,TRBJ2-1,CASSRPGTSYGPEQFF,TGTGCCAGCAGCCGACCCGGGACTAGTTATGGCCCTGAGCAGTTCTTC
.,15,TRBV2,TRBJ2-2,CASSPYPGNTGELFF,TGTGCCAGCAGTCCTTACCCGGGGAACACCGGGGAGCTGTTTTTT
.,16,TRBV19,TRBJ1-2,CASSTNLGRQGRGYTF,TGTGCCAGTAGTACCAATTTGGGGAGGCAGGGAAGAGGCTACACCTTC
TRBD1,14,TRBV5-6,TRBJ1-2,CASSLGQANYGYTF,TGTGCCAGCAGCTTAGGACAGGCTAACTATGGCTACACCTTC
.,15,TRBV5-1,TRBJ1-2,CASSPSGTANYGYTF,TGCGCCAGCAGCCCTTCAGGTACAGCTAACTATGGCTACACCTTC
TRBD1,15,TRBV9,TRBJ1-1,CASSETTGVKAEAFF,TGTGCCAGCAGCGAGACGACAGGGGTCAAGGCTGAAGCTTTCTTT
TRBD2,15,TRBV6-5,TRBJ2-1,CATHPGGGPGDEQFF,TGTGCCACACACCCGGGGGGAGGGCCGGGTGATGAGCAGTTCTTC
TRBD2,17,TRBV5-4,TRBJ2-3,CASRGTSGPPSTDTQYF,TGTGCCAGCAGGGGGACTAGCGGGCCACCTAGCACAGATACGCAGTATTTT
TRBD2,12,TRBV5-1,TRBJ2-1,CASSFGGMGQFF,TGCGCCAGCAGCTTCGGGGGGATGGGGCAGTTCTTC
.,13,TRBV6-5,TRBJ1-2,CASSRGQNYGYTF,TGTGCCAGCAGTCGGGGACAAAACTATGGCTACACCTTC
.,14,TRBV6-5,TRBJ1-1,CASSLTGINTEAFF,TGTGCCAGCAGTTTAACAGGGATTAATACTGAAGCTTTCTTT
.,15,TRBV4-1,TRBJ1-5,CASSQDVAVGQPQHF,TGCGCCAGCAGCCAAGATGTGGCAGTCGGGCAGCCCCAGCATTTT